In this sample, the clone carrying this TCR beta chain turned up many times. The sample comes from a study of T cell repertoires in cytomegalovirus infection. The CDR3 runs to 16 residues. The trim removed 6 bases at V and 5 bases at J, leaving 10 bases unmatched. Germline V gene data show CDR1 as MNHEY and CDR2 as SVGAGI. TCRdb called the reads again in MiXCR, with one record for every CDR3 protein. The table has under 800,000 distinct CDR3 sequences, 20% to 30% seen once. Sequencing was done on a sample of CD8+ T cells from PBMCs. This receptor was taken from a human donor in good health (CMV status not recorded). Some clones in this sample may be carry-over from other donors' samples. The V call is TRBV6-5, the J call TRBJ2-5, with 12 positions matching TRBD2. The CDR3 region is CASRFTSGGPRETQYF. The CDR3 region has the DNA TGTGCCAGCAGATTTACTAGCGGGGGGCCGAGGGAGACCCAGTACTTC.